This section outlines one TCR beta chain sequence together with its context. In the original workflow: Estimated nucleated cell counts came from reference gene primer amplification. Profiling relied on immunoSEQ multiplex PCR, and the TCRdb table lists in-frame clones only, not all of them. V and J calls and clone size are as listed in that table; D and trimming were resolved from the DNA. This table holds over 130,000 clones, roughly 82% found once. The data were taken from a study of blood T cell repertoires in COVID-19. Study as a whole: Collection of acute and convalescent COVID-19 samples took place in the United States, Italy and Spain. From T cells, B-cell-depleted T cells, or PBMCs came the material, which was cDNA or gDNA.

Trimming at V came to 5 bases and at J to 6 bases, leaving 6 bases not matched to a gene. Looked up from germline, CDR1 is MDHEN and CDR2 is SYDVKM. The CDR3 consists of 15 residues. This TCR came from a man in his 70s with acute or convalescent COVID-19. The rearrangement links TRBV28 to TRBJ2-3; 12 nucleotides agree with TRBD2. Sequenced input: peripheral blood. Here the CDR3 reads CASSPSLAGGDTQYF. The CDR3 nucleotides read TGTGCCAGCAGTCCGTCCCTAGCGGGGGGGGATACGCAGTATTTT.